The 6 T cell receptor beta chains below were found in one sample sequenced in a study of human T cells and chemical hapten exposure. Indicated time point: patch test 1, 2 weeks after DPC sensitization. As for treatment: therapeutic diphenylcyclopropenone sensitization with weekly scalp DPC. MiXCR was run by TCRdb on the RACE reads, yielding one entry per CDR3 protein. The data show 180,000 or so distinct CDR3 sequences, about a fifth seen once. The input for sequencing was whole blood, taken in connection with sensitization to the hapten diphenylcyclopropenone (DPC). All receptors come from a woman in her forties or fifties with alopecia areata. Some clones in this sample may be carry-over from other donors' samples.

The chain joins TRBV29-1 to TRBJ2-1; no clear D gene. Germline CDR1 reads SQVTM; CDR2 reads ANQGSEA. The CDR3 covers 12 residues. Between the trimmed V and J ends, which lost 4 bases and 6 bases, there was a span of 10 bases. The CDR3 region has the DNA TGCAGCGTTGCGATCCGAGGCAATGAGCAGTTCTTC. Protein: CSVAIRGNEQFF.

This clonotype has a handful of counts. The CDR3, as DNA: TGTGCCAGCAGCTTAGCGGGACACCTGTTGACTGAAGCTTTCTTT. It is translated as CASSLAGHLLTEAFF. This sequence joins TRBV13 and TRBJ1-1; D perhaps matches TRBD1 (6 bases). This CDR3 spans 15 amino acids. Germline CDR1 is PRHDT and CDR2 is FYEKMQ (reference sequence). Trimming took off 1 base at V and 5 bases at J, with 14 bases between the two ends.

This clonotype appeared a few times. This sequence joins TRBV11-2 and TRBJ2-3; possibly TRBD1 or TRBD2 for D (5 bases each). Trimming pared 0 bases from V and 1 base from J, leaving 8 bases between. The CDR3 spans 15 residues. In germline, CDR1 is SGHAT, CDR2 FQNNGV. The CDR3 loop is CASSLDRGGTDTQYF. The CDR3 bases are TGTGCCAGCAGCTTAGATCGAGGGGGCACAGATACGCAGTATTTT.

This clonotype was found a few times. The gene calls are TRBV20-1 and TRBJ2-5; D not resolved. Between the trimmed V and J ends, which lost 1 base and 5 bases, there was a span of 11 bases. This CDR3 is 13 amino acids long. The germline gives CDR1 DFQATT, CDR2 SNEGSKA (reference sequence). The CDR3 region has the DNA TGCAGTGCTAGAGGGGGTGGGTTGGAGACCCAGTACTTC. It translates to CSARGGGLETQYF.

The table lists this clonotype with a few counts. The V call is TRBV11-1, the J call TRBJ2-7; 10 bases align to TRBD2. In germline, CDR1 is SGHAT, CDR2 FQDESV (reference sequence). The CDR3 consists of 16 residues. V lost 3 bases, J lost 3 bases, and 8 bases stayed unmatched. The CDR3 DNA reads TGTGCCAGCAGCTTTGACCCAGGACTAGCGGTCTACGAGCAGTACTTC. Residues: CASSFDPGLAVYEQYF.

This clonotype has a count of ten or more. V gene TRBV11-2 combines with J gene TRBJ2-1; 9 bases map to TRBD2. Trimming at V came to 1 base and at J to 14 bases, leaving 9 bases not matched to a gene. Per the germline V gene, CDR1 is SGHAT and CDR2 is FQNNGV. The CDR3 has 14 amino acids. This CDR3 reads CASSLGAGGSLKFF. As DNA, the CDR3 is TGTGCCAGCAGCTTAGGGGCGGGAGGGTCCCTCAAGTTCTTC.